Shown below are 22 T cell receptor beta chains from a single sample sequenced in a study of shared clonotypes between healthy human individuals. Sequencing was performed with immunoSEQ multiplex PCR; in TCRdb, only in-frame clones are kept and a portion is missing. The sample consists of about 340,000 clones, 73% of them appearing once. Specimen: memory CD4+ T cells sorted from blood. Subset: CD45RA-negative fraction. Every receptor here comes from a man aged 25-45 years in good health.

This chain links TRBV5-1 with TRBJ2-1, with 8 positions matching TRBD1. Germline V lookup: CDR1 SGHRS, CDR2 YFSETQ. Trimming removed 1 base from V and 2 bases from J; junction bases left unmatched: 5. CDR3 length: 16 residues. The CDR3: CASSLLGQGAYNEQFF. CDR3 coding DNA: TGCGCCAGCAGCTTGTTAGGACAGGGTGCCTACAATGAGCAGTTCTTC.

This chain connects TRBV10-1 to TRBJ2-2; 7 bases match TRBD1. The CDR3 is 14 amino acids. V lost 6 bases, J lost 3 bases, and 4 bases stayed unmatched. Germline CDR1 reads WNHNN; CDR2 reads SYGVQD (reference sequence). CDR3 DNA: TGCGCCAGCAGCGACAGGGTGGACACCGGGGAGCTGTTTTTT. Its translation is CASSDRVDTGELFF.

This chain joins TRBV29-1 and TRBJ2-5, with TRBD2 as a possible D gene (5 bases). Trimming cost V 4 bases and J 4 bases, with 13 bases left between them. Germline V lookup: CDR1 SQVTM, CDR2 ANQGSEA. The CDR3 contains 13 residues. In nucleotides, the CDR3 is TGCAGCGTTGGTAGTCACGCGGGAGAGACCCAGTACTTC. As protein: CSVGSHAGETQYF. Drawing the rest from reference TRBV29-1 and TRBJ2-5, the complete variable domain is SAVISQKPSRDICQRGTSLTIQCQVDSQVTMMFWYRQQPGQSLTLIATANQGSEATYESGFVIDKFPISRPNLTFSTLTVSNMSPEDSSIYLCSVGSHAGETQYFGPGTRLLVL.

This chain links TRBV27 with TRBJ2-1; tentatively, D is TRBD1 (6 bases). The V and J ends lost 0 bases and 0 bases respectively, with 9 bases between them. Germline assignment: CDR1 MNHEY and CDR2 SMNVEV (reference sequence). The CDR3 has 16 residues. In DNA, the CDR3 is TGTGCCAGCAGTTTATCGACAGGTTACTCCTACAATGAGCAGTTCTTC. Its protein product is CASSLSTGYSYNEQFF.

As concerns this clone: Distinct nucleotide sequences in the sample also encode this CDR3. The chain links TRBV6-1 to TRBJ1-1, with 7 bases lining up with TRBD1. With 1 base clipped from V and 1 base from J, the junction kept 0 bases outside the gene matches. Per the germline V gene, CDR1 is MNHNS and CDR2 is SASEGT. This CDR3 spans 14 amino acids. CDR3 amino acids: CASSEGQGNTEAFF. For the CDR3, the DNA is TGTGCCAGCAGTGAAGGACAGGGGAACACTGAAGCTTTCTTT.

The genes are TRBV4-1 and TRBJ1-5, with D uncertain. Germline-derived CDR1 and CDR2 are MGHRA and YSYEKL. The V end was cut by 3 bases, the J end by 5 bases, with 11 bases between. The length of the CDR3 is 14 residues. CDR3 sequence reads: CASSHSPSDQPQHF. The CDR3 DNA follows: TGCGCCAGCAGCCACAGCCCCAGCGATCAGCCCCAGCATTTT.

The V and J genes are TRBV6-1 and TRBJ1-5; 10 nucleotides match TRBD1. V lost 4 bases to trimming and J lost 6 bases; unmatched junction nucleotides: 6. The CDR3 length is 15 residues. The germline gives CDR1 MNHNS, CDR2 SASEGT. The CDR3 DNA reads TGTGCCAGCAGTGCTGGGGACAGGGGTAGTCAGCCCCAGCATTTT. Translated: CASSAGDRGSQPQHF.

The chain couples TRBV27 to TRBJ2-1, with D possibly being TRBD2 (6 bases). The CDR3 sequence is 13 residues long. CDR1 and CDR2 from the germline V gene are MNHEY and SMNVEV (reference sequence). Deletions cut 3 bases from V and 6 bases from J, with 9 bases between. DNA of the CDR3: TGTGCCAGCAGTTTTCTCGGGGGCAATGAGCAGTTCTTC. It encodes CASSFLGGNEQFF.

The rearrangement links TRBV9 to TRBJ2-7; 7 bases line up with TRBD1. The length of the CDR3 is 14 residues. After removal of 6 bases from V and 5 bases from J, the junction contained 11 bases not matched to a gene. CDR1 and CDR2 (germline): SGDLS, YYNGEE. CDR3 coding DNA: TGTGCCAGCACCAAGACAGGGAACGGAAACGAGCAGTACTTC. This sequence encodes CASTKTGNGNEQYF.

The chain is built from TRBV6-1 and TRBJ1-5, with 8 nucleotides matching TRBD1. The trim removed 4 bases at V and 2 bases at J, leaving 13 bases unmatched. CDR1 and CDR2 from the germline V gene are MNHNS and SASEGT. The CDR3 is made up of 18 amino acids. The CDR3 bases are TGTGCCAGCAGTGGTTTCAGGGGGCGCGGTAAAGGCAATCAGCCCCAGCATTTT. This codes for CASSGFRGRGKGNQPQHF.

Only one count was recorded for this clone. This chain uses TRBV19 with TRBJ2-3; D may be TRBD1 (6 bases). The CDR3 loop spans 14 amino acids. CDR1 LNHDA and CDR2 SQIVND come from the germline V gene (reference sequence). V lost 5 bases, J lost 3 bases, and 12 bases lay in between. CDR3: CASSYRELTDTQYF. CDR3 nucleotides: TGTGCCAGTAGTTACAGGGAGCTGACAGATACGCAGTATTTT. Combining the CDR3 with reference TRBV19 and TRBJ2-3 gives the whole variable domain DGGITQSPKYLFRKEGQNVTLSCEQNLNHDAMYWYRQDPGQGLRLIYYSQIVNDFQKGDIAEGYSVSREKKESFPLTVTSAQKNPTAFYLCASSYRELTDTQYFGPGTRLTVL.

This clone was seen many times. CDR3 nucleotides: TGTGCCAGCAGCTTTCAGGGGGCGGTGAGCGGCTACACCTTC. Translating gives CASSFQGAVSGYTF. The chain recombines TRBV7-2 with TRBJ1-2, with 8 positions matching TRBD1. The CDR3 length is 14 residues. Germline V lookup: CDR1 SGHTA, CDR2 FQGNSA. Unmatched junction bases numbered 8, after V lost 3 bases and J lost 8 bases.

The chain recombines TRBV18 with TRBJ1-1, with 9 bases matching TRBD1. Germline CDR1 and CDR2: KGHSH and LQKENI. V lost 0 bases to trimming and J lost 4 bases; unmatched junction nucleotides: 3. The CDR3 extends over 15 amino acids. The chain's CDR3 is CASSPPGQGFTEAFF. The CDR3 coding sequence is TGTGCCAGCTCACCACCGGGACAGGGATTCACTGAAGCTTTCTTT.

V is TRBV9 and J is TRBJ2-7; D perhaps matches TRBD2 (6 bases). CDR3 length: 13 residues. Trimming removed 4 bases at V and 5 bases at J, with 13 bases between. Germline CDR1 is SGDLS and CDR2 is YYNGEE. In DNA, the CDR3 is TGTGCCAGCAGCCCACCGAGCGGGCACGAGCAGTACTTC. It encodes CASSPPSGHEQYF.

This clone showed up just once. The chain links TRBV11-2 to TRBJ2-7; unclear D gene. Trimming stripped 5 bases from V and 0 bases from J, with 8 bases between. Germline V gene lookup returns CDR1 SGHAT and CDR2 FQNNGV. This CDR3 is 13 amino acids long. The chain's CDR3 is CASSPKNSYEQYF. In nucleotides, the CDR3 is TGTGCCAGCAGCCCGAAGAACTCCTACGAGCAGTACTTC.

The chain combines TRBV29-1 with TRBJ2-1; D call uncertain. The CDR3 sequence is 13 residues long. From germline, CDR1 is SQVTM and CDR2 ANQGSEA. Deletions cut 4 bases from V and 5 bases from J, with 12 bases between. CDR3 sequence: CSVVPFRDNEQFF. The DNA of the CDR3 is TGCAGCGTTGTCCCATTTCGGGACAATGAGCAGTTCTTC.

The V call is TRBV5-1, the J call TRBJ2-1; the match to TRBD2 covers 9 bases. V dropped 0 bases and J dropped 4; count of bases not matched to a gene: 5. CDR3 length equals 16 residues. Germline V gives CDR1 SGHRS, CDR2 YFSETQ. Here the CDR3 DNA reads TGCGCCAGCAGCTTGGCCGCTAGCGGGACTTACAATGAGCAGTTCTTC. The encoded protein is CASSLAASGTYNEQFF.

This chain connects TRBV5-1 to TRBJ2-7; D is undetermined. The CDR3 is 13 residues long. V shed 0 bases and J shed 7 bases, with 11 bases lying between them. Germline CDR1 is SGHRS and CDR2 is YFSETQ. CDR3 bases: TGCGCCAGCAGCTTGGCACAGCCTCGGGAGCAGTACTTC. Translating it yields CASSLAQPREQYF.

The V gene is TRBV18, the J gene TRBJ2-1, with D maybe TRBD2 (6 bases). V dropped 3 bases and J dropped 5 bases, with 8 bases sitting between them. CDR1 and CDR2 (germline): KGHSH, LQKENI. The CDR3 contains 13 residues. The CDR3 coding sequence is TGTGCCAGCTCACCCCGGGAGAACAATGAGCAGTTCTTC. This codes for CASSPRENNEQFF.

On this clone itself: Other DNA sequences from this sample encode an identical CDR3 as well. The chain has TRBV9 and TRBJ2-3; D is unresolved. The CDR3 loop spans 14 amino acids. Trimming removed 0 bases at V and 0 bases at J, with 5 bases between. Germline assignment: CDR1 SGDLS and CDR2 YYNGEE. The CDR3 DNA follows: TGTGCCAGCAGCGTAGTTGCTAGCACAGATACGCAGTATTTT. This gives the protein CASSVVASTDTQYF.

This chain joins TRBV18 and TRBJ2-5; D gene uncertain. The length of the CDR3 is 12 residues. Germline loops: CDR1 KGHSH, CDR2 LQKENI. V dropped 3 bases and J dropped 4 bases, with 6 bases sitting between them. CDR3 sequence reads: CASSPERETQYF. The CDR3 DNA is TGTGCCAGCTCACCGGAGAGAGAGACCCAGTACTTC.

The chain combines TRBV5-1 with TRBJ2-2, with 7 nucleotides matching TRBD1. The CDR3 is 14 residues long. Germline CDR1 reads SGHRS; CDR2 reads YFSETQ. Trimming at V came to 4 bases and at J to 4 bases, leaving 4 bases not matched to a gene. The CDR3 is CASSPTGPTGELFF. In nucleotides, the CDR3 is TGCGCCAGCAGCCCGACAGGGCCCACCGGGGAGCTGTTTTTT.